The 3 T cell receptor beta chains below were found in one sample sequenced in a study of CD8 T cells in ankylosing spondylitis. TCRdb re-called the 5' RACE reads with MiXCR, one entry per CDR3 protein. Here the sample spans about 110,000 distinct CDR3 sequences, 24% being singletons. Sequencing used synovial fluid, either unsorted or a sorted T cell fraction (not recorded which). Receptor source: a male donor with ankylosing spondylitis.

The rearrangement links TRBV6-5 to TRBJ2-2; D unresolved. This CDR3 has 15 amino acids. V lost 0 bases and J 7 bases, leaving 12 bases between the germline ends. CDR1 MNHEY and CDR2 SVGAGI come from the germline V gene. DNA for the CDR3: TGTGCCAGCAGTTACTCGAGAATGAGTAACGGGGAGCTGTTTTTT. Translated, it gives CASSYSRMSNGELFF.

This clonotype was observed at least ten times. This chain connects TRBV20-1 to TRBJ2-3, with D unclear. V was clipped by 6 bases and J by 1 base, with 5 bases between them. CDR1 and CDR2 (germline): DFQATT, SNEGSKA (reference sequence). The CDR3 loop spans 11 amino acids. This chain's CDR3 is CSAEGTDTQYF. CDR3 coding DNA: TGCAGTGCCGAGGGCACAGATACGCAGTATTTT.

This clonotype was observed a few times. The chain employs TRBV18 and TRBJ1-4; tentatively, D is TRBD1 (5 bases). CDR3 length: 15 residues. The germline V and J ends were trimmed by 0 bases and 11 bases, with 16 bases remaining between them. The V gene's germline CDR1 is KGHSH and CDR2 LQKENI. This CDR3 is CASSPPLAGPGKLFF. As DNA, the CDR3 is TGTGCCAGCTCACCACCGCTTGCAGGGCCTGGGAAACTGTTTTTT.